This T cell receptor (beta chain) derives from a study of T cell repertoires in cytomegalovirus infection. This clonotype was recorded many times. Its antigen is not known. The CDR3 contains 16 residues. Germline loops: CDR1 SGHVS, CDR2 FQNEAQ. J was trimmed by 0 bases and V by 5 bases; bases with no gene match: 8. Broader study findings: Using cumulative public TCR beta family frequency, the authors identified those who carried CMV together with the relevant HLA.

TCRdb called the reads again in MiXCR, with one record for every CDR3 protein. The sample has some 220,000 distinct CDR3 sequences; 6% to 8% are singletons. The sequence was obtained from a human donor in good health (CMV status not recorded). Some clones in this sample may be carry-over from other donors' samples. The V call is TRBV7-8, the J call TRBJ1-1; 8 bases align to TRBD1. The specimen sequenced was PBMCs. The CDR3 sequence: CASSKISGQVNTEAFF. In DNA form, the CDR3 reads TGTGCCAGCAGCAAGATATCGGGACAGGTGAACACTGAAGCTTTCTTT.